One and the same sample provided the 20 T cell receptor beta chains below, sequenced in a study of OX40 agonist ivuxolimab in advanced cancers. The library came from the immunoSEQ multiplex PCR assay. This immuneACCESS table, as held by TCRdb, lists in-frame sequences with V and J called but not all clones. Of the missing ones, under half trace to an unresolved V gene in checked studies; the others have no known cause. The sample includes roughly 58,000 clones, with roughly 84% observed a single time. The top ten constitute roughly 0.6% of the sample. The sample in question was CD4+ or CD8+ T cells sorted from blood, obtained in a trial of the OX40 agonist ivuxolimab. The receptor set was obtained from an adult with an advanced solid tumor such as melanoma, head and neck, liver or kidney cancer.

This rearrangement joins TRBV29-1 to TRBJ2-5, with 11 bases matching TRBD2. Germline CDR1 SQVTM, CDR2 ANQGSEA. The CDR3 contains 13 residues. After removal of 7 bases from V and 3 bases from J, the junction contained 4 bases not matched to a gene. CDR3: CSGLAGGEETQYF. CDR3 nucleotide sequence: TGCAGCGGATTAGCGGGAGGGGAAGAGACCCAGTACTTC.

The rearrangement uses TRBV4-3 and TRBJ2-2; no definite D call. Germline CDR1 is LGHNA and CDR2 is YSLEER. The CDR3 length is 15 residues. V lost 2 bases, J lost 4 bases, and 11 bases lay in between. CDR3 region: CASSQRHPPTGELFF. In DNA form, the CDR3 reads TGCGCCAGCAGCCAAAGGCATCCGCCCACCGGGGAGCTGTTTTTT.

The V and J genes are TRBV29-1 and TRBJ1-3, with D possibly TRBD1 on 5 matching bases. V lost 5 bases and J lost 4, with 12 bases in between. The CDR3 is 13 amino acids. Per the germline V gene, CDR1 is SQVTM and CDR2 is ANQGSEA. The CDR3 DNA follows: TGCAGCGTTAGACAGTCTGGAGGAAACACCATATATTTT. Amino acids: CSVRQSGGNTIYF. The variable domain in full, completed from reference TRBV29-1 and TRBJ1-3, reads SAVISQKPSRDICQRGTSLTIQCQVDSQVTMMFWYRQQPGQSLTLIATANQGSEATYESGFVIDKFPISRPNLTFSTLTVSNMSPEDSSIYLCSVRQSGGNTIYFGEGSWLTVV.

This clone was counted a few times. The V call is TRBV6-1, the J call TRBJ1-4; a possible D gene is TRBD1 (5 bases). Germline-derived CDR1 and CDR2 are MNHNS and SASEGT. Trimming shortened V by 0 bases and J by 3 bases, and 14 bases separated the two germline ends. The CDR3 totals 17 residues. Here the CDR3 DNA reads TGTGCCAGCAGTGAAGCAATAGCATGGGGGTCTAATGAAAAACTGTTTTTT. Residues: CASSEAIAWGSNEKLFF.

This chain connects TRBV19 to TRBJ1-3; TRBD1 is a possible D gene (5 bases). Germline CDR1 is LNHDA and CDR2 is SQIVND (reference sequence). This CDR3 comprises 14 residues. Trimming shortened V by 7 bases and J by 4 bases, and 14 bases separated the two germline ends. The CDR3 DNA follows: TGTGCCAGTACGCGTGGGGGGTCCGGAAACACCATATATTTT. Residues: CASTRGGSGNTIYF.

V usage is TRBV5-5 and J usage is TRBJ2-7; the D gene could be TRBD1 or TRBD2 (5 bases each). Trimming left V 4 bases short and J 2 bases short, with 16 bases between. CDR3 length equals 15 residues. Germline loops: CDR1 SGHKS, CDR2 YYEKEE (reference sequence). CDR3: CASSVLGTQPYEQYF. The DNA of the CDR3 is TGTGCCAGCAGCGTCCTCGGGACCCAACCCTACGAGCAGTACTTC.

This chain uses TRBV28 with TRBJ1-5, with D tentatively TRBD1 (5 bases). The V gene's germline CDR1 is MDHEN and CDR2 SYDVKM. V lost 8 bases and J 6 bases, leaving 14 bases between the germline ends. The CDR3 has 13 residues. The CDR3 is CASGSRAPQPQHF. In DNA form, the CDR3 reads TGTGCCAGCGGTAGCAGGGCCCCTCAGCCCCAGCATTTT.

The sample holds a few counts of this clone. In the same sample, other DNA sequences code for this CDR3. The chain employs TRBV6-6 and TRBJ1-2, with D hard to call. Germline CDR1 reads MNHNY; CDR2 reads SVGAGI (reference sequence). Trimming left V 2 bases short and J 4 bases short, with 11 bases between. The CDR3 is 14 residues long. CDR3 nucleotides: TGTGCCAGCAGTTACGGTCGGGGTAGCTATGGCTACACCTTC. Translation: CASSYGRGSYGYTF.

The J gene is TRBJ1-5, the V gene TRBV29-1; D ambiguous. The germline V gene has CDR1 SQVTM and CDR2 ANQGSEA. Trimming pared 4 bases from V and 3 bases from J, leaving 10 bases between. The CDR3 has 13 amino acids. The CDR3 loop reads CSVANSDNQPQHF. In DNA, the CDR3 is TGCAGCGTTGCTAACAGTGACAATCAGCCCCAGCATTTT.

The J gene is TRBJ1-5, the V gene TRBV9; a possible D gene is TRBD1 (6 bases). Germline V gene sequence: CDR1 SGDLS, CDR2 YYNGEE. The length of the CDR3 is 15 residues. V gave up 4 bases and J gave up 5 bases, with 16 bases separating them. The CDR3: CASSTGPGDDQPQHF. For the CDR3, the DNA is TGTGCCAGCAGCACGGGCCCAGGGGACGATCAGCCCCAGCATTTT.

This clone has a handful of counts. The chain has TRBV30 and TRBJ1-1; 7 bases line up with TRBD1. After removal of 4 bases from V and 1 base from J, the junction contained 3 bases not matched to a gene. CDR3 length: 13 residues. CDR1 and CDR2 from the germline V gene are GTSNPN and SVGIG (reference sequence). The chain's CDR3 is CAWTGQANTEAFF. Written as DNA, the CDR3 is TGTGCCTGGACTGGACAGGCGAACACTGAAGCTTTCTTT.

This clone has only one observation. CDR3 protein: CASSLGLMNTEAFF. DNA of the CDR3: TGTGCCAGCAGCTTGGGGTTAATGAACACTGAAGCTTTCTTT. The gene calls are TRBV5-6 and TRBJ1-1; D not certain. The CDR3 sequence is 14 residues long. Germline V gives CDR1 SGHDT, CDR2 YYEEEE. The V end lost 0 bases, the J end lost 0 bases, and 6 bases lay between the germline ends.

This clone has a single count. This chain links TRBV30 with TRBJ1-1; no definite D call. In germline, CDR1 is GTSNPN, CDR2 SVGIG (reference sequence). The CDR3 spans 10 residues. V lost 4 bases and J lost 10, with 10 bases in between. The CDR3 region has the DNA TGTGCCTGGATAGAAAGGTCAGCTTTCTTT. Translated: CAWIERSAFF. The whole variable domain, remainder taken from reference TRBV30 and TRBJ1-1, is SQTIHQWPATLVQPVGSPLSLECTVEGTSNPNLYWYRQAAGRGLQLLFYSVGIGQISSEVPQNLSASRPQDRQFILSSKKLLLSDSGFYLCAWIERSAFFGQGTRLTVV.

This clone has a handful of counts. The chain is built from TRBV2 and TRBJ1-1, with 7 nucleotides matching TRBD1. J lost 4 bases, V lost 5 bases, and 10 bases had no gene match. Germline lookup yields CDR1 SNHLY and CDR2 FYNNEI. This CDR3 has 15 amino acids. Written as DNA, the CDR3 is TGTGCCAGCAGTACCCGACAGGGTAGGGCCACTGAAGCTTTCTTT. Its protein product is CASSTRQGRATEAFF.

This clone was recorded a few times. The rearrangement links TRBV4-2 to TRBJ2-1, with 8 bases fitting TRBD2. V lost 1 base and J lost 4; bases outside the gene matches: 12. The CDR3 has 18 amino acids. Germline V gene lookup returns CDR1 LGHNA and CDR2 YNFKEQ. DNA of the CDR3: TGTGCCAGCAGCCAAGCTGGGGTACTAGCGGTAACTTACAATGAGCAGTTCTTC. Protein: CASSQAGVLAVTYNEQFF.

The chain combines TRBV10-3 with TRBJ1-5; D is unresolved. CDR1 is ENHRY, CDR2 SYGVKD, per germline. With 4 bases removed from V and 4 bases from J, the gap between germline ends came to 5 bases. CDR3 length: 12 residues. The CDR3 nucleotides read TGTGCCATCAGTGTGGATAATCAGCCCCAGCATTTT. This translates into CAISVDNQPQHF.

The chain employs TRBV1 and TRBJ2-7; the D call TRBD1 from the table was never checked on the DNA. TRBV1 is flagged as a pseudogene. The CDR3 runs to 13 residues. CDR3 nucleotide sequence: TGCACCAGCAGGACAGGGGGCTCCTACGAGCAGTACTTC. It encodes CTSRTGGSYEQYF.

The CDR3 DNA is TGTGCCTGGAGACGAGCAGCGGGAGGCTATGGCTACACCTTC. The encoded protein is CAWRRAAGGYGYTF. This chain uses TRBV30 with TRBJ1-2, with D unresolved. V lost 3 bases, J lost 4 bases, and 15 bases lay in between. The CDR3 sequence is 14 residues long. Per germline, CDR1 GTSNPN and CDR2 SVGIG (reference sequence).

The gene calls are TRBV7-2 and TRBJ2-5; D not resolved. Trimming removed 2 bases at V and 3 bases at J, with 4 bases between. In germline, CDR1 is SGHTA, CDR2 FQGNSA. The CDR3 has 12 residues. The CDR3 coding sequence is TGTGCCAGCAGCTTAACTAAAGAGACCCAGTACTTC. This gives the protein CASSLTKETQYF.

This chain links TRBV7-8 with TRBJ2-5, with D possibly TRBD1 on 5 matching bases. Germline CDR1 reads SGHVS; CDR2 reads FQNEAQ. The length of the CDR3 is 16 residues. V gave up 2 bases and J gave up 1 base, with 14 bases separating them. This chain's CDR3 is CASSLKVDTFQETQYF. The CDR3 DNA sequence: TGTGCCAGCAGCTTAAAGGTGGACACCTTCCAAGAGACCCAGTACTTC.